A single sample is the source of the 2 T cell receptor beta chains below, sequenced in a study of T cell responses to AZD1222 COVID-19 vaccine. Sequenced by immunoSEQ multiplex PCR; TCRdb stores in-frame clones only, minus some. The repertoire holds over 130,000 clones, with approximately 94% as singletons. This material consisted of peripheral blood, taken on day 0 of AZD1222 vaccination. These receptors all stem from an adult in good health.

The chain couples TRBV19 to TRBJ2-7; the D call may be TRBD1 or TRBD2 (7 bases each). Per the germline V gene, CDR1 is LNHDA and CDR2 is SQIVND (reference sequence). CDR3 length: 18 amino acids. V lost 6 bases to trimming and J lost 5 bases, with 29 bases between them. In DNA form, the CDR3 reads TGTGCCAGTAGCAATATCGGCTCCAGGGGGGGTAGTAGGAACGAGCAGTACTTC. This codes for CASSNIGSRGGSRNEQYF.

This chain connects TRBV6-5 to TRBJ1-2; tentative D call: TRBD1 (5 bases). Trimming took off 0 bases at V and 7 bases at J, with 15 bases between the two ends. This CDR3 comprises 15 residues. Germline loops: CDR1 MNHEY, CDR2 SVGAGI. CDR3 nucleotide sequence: TGTGCCAGCAGTTACTCTTTGGGGGAACTTTTTGGCTACACCTTC. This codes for CASSYSLGELFGYTF.